Shown below are 9 T cell receptor beta chains from a single sample sequenced in a study of CD8 T cells in ankylosing spondylitis. The study's findings and limits: About 8 highly homologous variants made up a TCR beta motif that seemed to typify ankylosing spondylitis blood.

No antigen has been assigned to these receptors. TCRdb re-called the 5' RACE reads through MiXCR, storing one row per CDR3 protein. The sample records 300,000 to 400,000 distinct CDR3 sequences, approximately 20% being singletons. The sample taken for sequencing was blood, either unsorted or a sorted T cell fraction (not recorded which). The source of these receptors is a male donor with ankylosing spondylitis.

The V gene is TRBV20-1, the J gene TRBJ2-3; D gene unclear. There are 13 residues in the CDR3. The germline gives CDR1 DFQATT, CDR2 SNEGSKA (reference sequence). The CDR3 nucleotides read TGCAGCCTTTTCGGATGGGGCACAGATACGCAGTATTTT. It translates to CSLFGWGTDTQYF.

This chain uses TRBV20-1 with TRBJ1-1; TRBD1 is a possible D gene (5 bases). CDR1 DFQATT and CDR2 SNEGSKA come from the germline V gene (reference sequence). Trimming took 0 bases from V and 7 from J, leaving 15 bases between them. The CDR3 totals 14 residues. In nucleotides, the CDR3 is TGCAGTGCTAGAGAAAACCAGGGCGAATATGAAGCTTTCTTT. Its translation: CSARENQGEYEAFF.

This clonotype turned up a few times. The rearrangement joins TRBV4-3 to TRBJ2-7; D is unresolved. The CDR3 spans 12 residues. CDR1 is LGHNA, CDR2 YSLEER, per germline. V lost 3 bases and J 7 bases, leaving 10 bases between the germline ends. Written as DNA, the CDR3 is TGCGCCAGCAGCCAGGCCCTGGGAGAGCAGTACTTC. This translates into CASSQALGEQYF.

This clonotype was seen only a few times. This chain links TRBV5-1 with TRBJ1-1, with 9 nucleotides matching TRBD1. The germline CDR1 and CDR2 sequences are SGHRS and YFSETQ. V dropped 2 bases and J dropped 6; count of bases not matched to a gene: 5. This CDR3 comprises 14 residues. The CDR3 region is CASSLQGAGPEAFF. DNA for the CDR3: TGCGCCAGCAGCTTACAGGGGGCAGGGCCTGAAGCTTTCTTT.

With regard to this clonotype: A much larger clone lies a single base off, so this may be a read error. This chain links TRBV29-1 with TRBJ2-1; TRBD1 is a possible D gene (6 bases). CDR3 length: 14 amino acids. Germline V gene sequence: CDR1 SQVTM, CDR2 ANQGSEA. Trimming left V 7 bases short and J 4 bases short, with 17 bases between. CDR3 amino acids: CSASGAGVYNEQFF. The CDR3, as DNA: TGCAGCGCTTCCGGGGCAGGGGTGTACAATGAGCAGTTCTTC.

The gene calls are TRBV9 and TRBJ2-1; possibly TRBD1 or TRBD2 for D (5 bases each). The length of the CDR3 is 13 residues. Per germline, CDR1 SGDLS and CDR2 YYNGEE. Trimming removed 3 bases from V and 13 bases from J, with 17 bases in between. For the CDR3, the DNA is TGTGCCAGCAGCGAAGCCGGGGCGAACTACCAGTTCTTC. It is translated as CASSEAGANYQFF.

This sequence joins TRBV11-3 and TRBJ2-7; D may match TRBD1 or TRBD2 (6 bases each). The CDR3 is 15 residues long. V was shortened by 4 bases and J by 2 bases, with 15 bases between the two germline ends. Germline loops: CDR1 SGHNT, CDR2 YENEEA. In nucleotides, the CDR3 is TGTGCCAGCAGCTCGAGGGGGGACGGGCCCTACGAGCAGTACTTC. It is translated as CASSSRGDGPYEQYF.

This clonotype was counted a few times. The chain links TRBV7-9 to TRBJ2-2; 10 nucleotides agree with TRBD1. CDR1 is SEHNR and CDR2 is FQNEAQ in the germline V gene (reference sequence). The trim removed 3 bases at V and 6 bases at J, leaving 4 bases unmatched. The CDR3 has 15 residues. CDR3 in DNA: TGTGCCAGCAGCTTTCGGACAGGGGGATCCGGGGAGCTGTTTTTT. Protein: CASSFRTGGSGELFF.

This chain connects TRBV10-2 to TRBJ2-2; 10 bases align to TRBD2. After removal of 4 bases from V and 6 bases from J, the junction contained 8 bases not matched to a gene. The CDR3 sequence is 16 residues long. CDR1 is WSHSY and CDR2 is SAAADI in the germline V gene. CDR3 nucleotides: TGCGCCAGCAGTGTCAGCGGGAGGGCCTTCGCCGGGGAGCTGTTTTTT. Its protein is CASSVSGRAFAGELFF.